The present TCR beta chain was sequenced within a study of T cells in localized non-small cell lung cancer. The CDR3 is made up of 15 amino acids. V lost 3 bases and J 4 bases, leaving 16 bases between the germline ends. The germline CDR1 and CDR2 sequences are SGHNT and YYREEE (reference sequence). With regard to this clone: Antigen specificity is unknown.

Regarding the study as a whole: The highest T cell clonality was in uninvolved adjacent lung, above tumor. Appearing in adjacent lung were a median about 50 of the top 100 tumor clones. Sequencing was restricted to one tumor region; therefore, heterogeneity remains possible.

TCRdb's table, derived via immunoSEQ multiplex PCR, lists solely in-frame clones and lacks some. The sample yields fewer than 35,000 clones, under 90% seen once. The rearrangement joins TRBV5-4 to TRBJ1-2; the D gene is possibly TRBD1 (6 bases). The sample was peripheral blood, taken before any cancer treatment. This TCR was sampled from a male donor aged 60 or over with stage III lung adenocarcinoma. The CDR3 region has the DNA TGTGCCAGCAGCTCGCAGGACAGTATAGGCTATGGCTACACCTTC. It is translated as CASSSQDSIGYGYTF.